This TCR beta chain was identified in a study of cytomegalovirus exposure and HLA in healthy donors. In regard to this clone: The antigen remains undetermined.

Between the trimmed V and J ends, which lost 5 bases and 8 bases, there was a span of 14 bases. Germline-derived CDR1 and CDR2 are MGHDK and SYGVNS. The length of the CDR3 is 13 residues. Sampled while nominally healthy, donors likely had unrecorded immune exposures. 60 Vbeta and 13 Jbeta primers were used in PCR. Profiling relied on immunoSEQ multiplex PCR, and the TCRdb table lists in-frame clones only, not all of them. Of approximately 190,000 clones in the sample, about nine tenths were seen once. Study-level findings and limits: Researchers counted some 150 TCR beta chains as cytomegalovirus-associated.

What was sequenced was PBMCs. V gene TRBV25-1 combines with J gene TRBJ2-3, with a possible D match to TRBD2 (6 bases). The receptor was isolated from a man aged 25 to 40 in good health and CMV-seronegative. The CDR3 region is CASSPQVGGTQYF. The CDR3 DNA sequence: TGTGCCAGCAGTCCCCAGGTCGGGGGTACGCAGTATTTT.